The 6 T cell receptor beta chains presented below share a single source sample, sequenced in a study of CD8+ T cells in alopecia areata. Treatment specified: oral pan-JAK inhibitor, 5-10 mg twice daily. Following extraction, RNA underwent reverse transcription to cDNA, which served as the sequencing template. TCRdb keeps only in-frame clones here, not all; method: immunoSEQ multiplex PCR. This table has approximately 180,000 clones, about 55% appearing once. This specimen was CD8+ T cells sorted from blood, taken at week 24, from a patient treated with tofacitinib. The receptors originated from a human donor with alopecia areata.

The chain recombines TRBV30 with TRBJ1-6; 7 nucleotides line up with TRBD1. There are 14 residues in the CDR3. V trimming: 0 bases; J trimming: 7 bases; junction bases outside the gene matches: 3. Germline-derived CDR1 and CDR2 are GTSNPN and SVGIG (reference sequence). CDR3: CAWSVSRGNSPLHF. The CDR3 DNA is TGTGCCTGGAGTGTGTCCAGGGGGAATTCACCCCTCCACTTT.

The chain carries TRBV23-1 and TRBJ1-5, with D unclear. TRBV23-1 carries the ORF label, with uncertain function. This CDR3 is 17 amino acids long. V lost 7 bases and J 0 bases, leaving 19 bases between the germline ends. In nucleotides, the CDR3 is TGCGCCAGCAACAAGACCTCTAACCGTTATAGCAATCAGCCCCAGCATTTT. Translated, it gives CASNKTSNRYSNQPQHF.

This sequence joins TRBV6-6 and TRBJ1-4; 8 bases are a match to TRBD1. V shed 2 bases, J shed 4 bases, and the junction held 3 bases outside the gene matches. Germline V gene sequence: CDR1 MNHNY, CDR2 SVGAGI (reference sequence). The CDR3 sequence is 15 residues long. CDR3 bases: TGTGCCAGCAGTTACCTGACAGGGGATAATGAAAAACTGTTTTTT. Protein: CASSYLTGDNEKLFF.

DNA of the CDR3: TGTGCCTGGAGTGAAAGTGGTTCGGATGGCTACACCTTC. This encodes CAWSESGSDGYTF. This rearrangement joins TRBV30 to TRBJ1-2; D is ambiguous. The CDR3 totals 13 residues. Trimming took off 1 base at V and 6 bases at J, with 12 bases between the two ends. The germline gives CDR1 GTSNPN, CDR2 SVGIG (reference sequence).

V is TRBV29-1 and J is TRBJ1-1, with D perhaps matching TRBD1 (6 bases). CDR3 size: 18 residues. The germline V and J ends were trimmed by 7 bases and 0 bases, with 27 bases remaining between them. Germline CDR1 SQVTM, CDR2 ANQGSEA. The CDR3 region has the DNA TGCAGCGCCAAGCGGTCCGGGGGCCACGACAGCTTGAACACTGAAGCTTTCTTT. The encoded protein is CSAKRSGGHDSLNTEAFF. Full variable domain (outside the CDR3, taken from reference TRBV29-1 and TRBJ1-1): SAVISQKPSRDICQRGTSLTIQCQVDSQVTMMFWYRQQPGQSLTLIATANQGSEATYESGFVIDKFPISRPNLTFSTLTVSNMSPEDSSIYLCSAKRSGGHDSLNTEAFFGQGTRLTVV.

This chain joins TRBV5-6 and TRBJ2-7; tentatively, D is TRBD2 (5 bases). This CDR3 spans 15 amino acids. Trimming stripped 0 bases from V and 3 bases from J, with 13 bases between. Germline V gene data show CDR1 as SGHDT and CDR2 as YYEEEE. CDR3 nucleotides: TGTGCCAGCAGCTTGGGTACCGGAGGTCGCTACGAGCAGTACTTC. This encodes CASSLGTGGRYEQYF.